This TCR beta chain was captured in a study of CXCR3-negative and CXCR3-positive naive CD8 T cells. Study findings and constraints: For CXCR3-positive naive cells, TRB CDR3s were more hydrophobic than those of CXCR3-negative naive cells.

Libraries were UMI-labeled 5' RACE TRB cDNA. Each CDR3 protein gets one entry in TCRdb, which reprocessed the 5' RACE reads and gives no DNA. The ten most abundant clones cover under 0.55% of a sample with tens of thousands of distinct CDR3 sequences. A word on this clonotype: The antigen remains undetermined.

The CDR3 totals 15 residues. CDR1 is LGHDT and CDR2 is YNNKEL in the germline V gene (reference sequence). The clonotype comes from a human donor in good health. Some clones in this sample may be carry-over from other donors' samples. Sequenced sample: naive CXCR3+ CD8+ T cells from blood. The sample's subset: CD45RO-CCR7+CD27+CD95- naive CD8+ T cells expressing CXCR3 (TNR3+). V usage is TRBV3-1 and J usage is TRBJ1-5. The CDR3 spells CASSQTPLEDQPQHF.